Each of the 18 T cell receptor beta chains below was sequenced from the same sample in a study of regulatory T cells in long-lasting Graves disease. Sample time point: newly diagnosed GD, antithyroid drugs for less than 3 months. PBMC-extracted RNA yielded the TCR library. Arm-PCR with iRepertoire HTBI primers amplified the CDR3 regions for these TCR beta libraries. TCRdb re-derived calls from the multiplex PCR reads in MiXCR, one entry per CDR3 protein. Of roughly 500,000 distinct CDR3 sequences in the sample, approximately 12% were seen once. In addition, the sample was reused for a study of T cells in Graves' hyperthyroidism and ophthalmopathy.

Sequencing used peripheral blood mononuclear cells (PBMCs), obtained at new diagnosis, from a patient treated with antithyroid drugs. These receptors originate from a woman aged 30 to 39 with Graves disease.

Ten or more counts support this clonotype. J is TRBJ2-1 and V is TRBV11-3, with 12 positions matching TRBD2. CDR3 length: 19 residues. J lost 5 bases, V lost 1 base, and 12 bases had no gene match. Germline CDR1 reads SGHNT; CDR2 reads YENEEA. CDR3 nucleotide sequence: TGTGCCAGCAGCTTAGTCCTCCTAGCGGGAGGGCCCGGTGACAATGAGCAGTTCTTC. Amino acid sequence: CASSLVLLAGGPGDNEQFF.

On this clonotype: One end of the junction does not line up with germline, which may come from a read error. The V and J genes are TRBV12-3 or TRBV12-4 and TRBJ1-3; no clear D. The CDR3 has 13 amino acids. The CDR3: CASSFHSGNTIHF. The DNA of the CDR3 is TGTGCCAGCAGTTTCCACTCTGGAAACACCATACATTTT.

CDR3 protein: CASSLDPGEKLFF. The CDR3 nucleotides read TGTGCCAGCAGCTTGGACCCTGGGGAAAAACTGTTTTTT. The rearrangement links TRBV5-6 to TRBJ1-4; no clear D gene. V dropped 0 bases and J dropped 8 bases, with 8 bases sitting between them. The CDR3 totals 13 residues. Per the germline V gene, CDR1 is SGHDT and CDR2 is YYEEEE.

This clonotype came up many times. V and J are TRBV30 and TRBJ2-5; possibly TRBD2 for D (5 bases). Germline V gives CDR1 GTSNPN, CDR2 SVGIG (reference sequence). Trimming shortened V by 5 bases and J by 5 bases, and 12 bases separated the two germline ends. The CDR3 extends over 12 amino acids. The CDR3 sequence is CAWGDLAETQYF. The DNA of the CDR3 is TGTGCCTGGGGGGATTTAGCGGAGACCCAGTACTTC.

This clonotype was seen only a few times. The chain combines TRBV7-9 with TRBJ2-2; D is unresolved. The length of the CDR3 is 13 residues. Germline V CDR1 and CDR2: SEHNR, FQNEAQ (reference sequence). With 4 bases removed from V and 7 bases from J, the gap between germline ends came to 10 bases. The CDR3 DNA reads TGTGCCAGCAGCTCCCGGTTCGACGGGGAGCTGTTTTTT. It is translated as CASSSRFDGELFF. The full variable domain, rest sourced from reference TRBV7-9 and TRBJ2-2, is DTGVSQNPRHKITKRGQNVTFRCDPISEHNRLYWYRQTLGQGPEFLTYFQNEAQLEKSRLLSDRFSAERPKGSFSTLEIQRTEQGDSAMYLCASSSRFDGELFFGEGSRLTVL.

This clonotype was counted only a few times. CDR3 residues: CASSPPRGMNEQFF. Here the CDR3 DNA reads TGTGCCAGCTCACCACCTAGAGGGATGAATGAGCAGTTCTTC. J is TRBJ2-1 and V is TRBV18, with D perhaps TRBD2 (5 bases). Trimming pared 0 bases from V and 7 bases from J, leaving 10 bases between. The CDR3 totals 14 residues. Germline V gene data show CDR1 as KGHSH and CDR2 as LQKENI.

This clonotype was seen ten or more times. J is TRBJ2-7 and V is TRBV10-3; maybe TRBD1 (5 bases). Per the germline V gene, CDR1 is ENHRY and CDR2 is SYGVKD. V lost 6 bases and J lost 2, with 11 bases in between. The CDR3 totals 13 residues. The CDR3 region has the DNA TGTGCCATCAGGCCGACAGCAGCCTACGAGCAGTACTTC. Its translation is CAIRPTAAYEQYF.

This clonotype was found many times. The rearrangement uses TRBV11-3 and TRBJ2-3, with a tentative D call TRBD2 (5 bases). V was shortened by 5 bases and J by 1 base, with 13 bases between the two germline ends. The CDR3 totals 15 residues. Looked up from germline, CDR1 is SGHNT and CDR2 is YENEEA. CDR3 sequence (DNA): TGTGCCAGCAGCCGATATGGTAGCGGCACAGATACGCAGTATTTT. Its translation: CASSRYGSGTDTQYF.

This clonotype was observed a handful of times. A much larger clone lies one base from this, so it may be a read error. This chain joins TRBV27 and TRBJ1-4; D unresolved. Germline V lookup: CDR1 MNHEY, CDR2 SMNVEV (reference sequence). This CDR3 region has 17 residues. CDR3 DNA sequence: TGTGCCAGCAGTGCGAGCTCGTTTGGGATGCCTAATGAAAAACTGTCTTTT. This codes for CASSASSFGMPNEKLSF. The full variable domain, rest sourced from reference TRBV27 and TRBJ1-4, is EAQVTQNPRYLITVTGKKLTVTCSQNMNHEYMSWYRQDPGLGLRQIYYSMNVEVTDKGDVPEGYKVSRKEKRNFPLILESPSPNQTSLYFCASSASSFGMPNEKLSFGSGTQLSVL.

This clonotype was seen a handful of times. The chain recombines TRBV18 with TRBJ2-2; D is possibly TRBD2 (6 bases). Germline values: CDR1 KGHSH, CDR2 LQKENI. The V and J ends lost 3 bases and 4 bases respectively, with 18 bases between them. This CDR3 contains 17 residues. The CDR3: CASSPAGNTGVTGELFF. For the CDR3, the DNA is TGTGCCAGCTCACCGGCGGGGAACACGGGAGTCACCGGGGAGCTGTTTTTT. The complete variable domain, with remaining parts taken from reference TRBV18 and TRBJ2-2, reads NAGVMQNPRHLVRRRGQEARLRCSPMKGHSHVYWYRQLPEEGLKFMVYLQKENIIDESGMPKERFSAEFPKEGPSILRIQQVVRGDSAAYFCASSPAGNTGVTGELFFGEGSRLTVL.

V and J are TRBV30 and TRBJ2-7, with 8 bases that match TRBD1. V shed 0 bases, J shed 13 bases, and the junction held 5 bases outside the gene matches. CDR1 and CDR2 (germline): GTSNPN, SVGIG (reference sequence). The CDR3 is 11 amino acids. The CDR3 loop is CAWSVRDRYYF. CDR3 in DNA: TGTGCCTGGAGTGTACGGGACAGGTATTACTTC.

In this sample, this clonotype turned up many times. The chain has TRBV2 and TRBJ2-1; D uncertain. Germline V CDR1 and CDR2: SNHLY, FYNNEI. Deletions cut 6 bases from V and 5 bases from J, with 5 bases between. CDR3 length equals 11 residues. The CDR3 region has the DNA TGTGCCAGCAGGGCAAACAATGAGCAGTTCTTC. Translation: CASRANNEQFF.

The J gene is TRBJ2-1, the V gene TRBV20-1, with TRBD2 identical over 10 bases. The CDR3 runs 15 residues. Germline CDR1 reads DFQATT; CDR2 reads SNEGSKA (reference sequence). Losses at the gene ends were 6 bases for V and 7 bases for J; bases not matched to a gene: 12. In nucleotides, the CDR3 is TGCAGTGCCGAAATACTAGCGGGAATTAGGAATGAGCAGTTCTTC. Amino acid sequence: CSAEILAGIRNEQFF.

This clonotype was found many times. This chain joins TRBV20-1 and TRBJ2-7; weak D call: TRBD1 (6 bases). The CDR3 consists of 14 residues. Trimming pared 0 bases from V and 5 bases from J, leaving 14 bases between. CDR1 and CDR2 (germline): DFQATT, SNEGSKA (reference sequence). The CDR3: CSARDRLGAHEQYF. CDR3 bases: TGCAGTGCTAGAGATCGCTTGGGGGCCCACGAGCAGTACTTC.

This clonotype has ten or more counts. The chain carries TRBV12-3 or TRBV12-4 and TRBJ1-1, with a possible D match to TRBD1 (6 bases). CDR3 size: 18 residues. The ends were cut back, 2 bases at V and 1 base at J, with 20 bases in the middle. Here the CDR3 reads CASSLRSQGPISNTEAFF. CDR3 sequence (DNA): TGTGCCAGCAGTTTACGGTCACAGGGCCCGATCTCGAACACTGAAGCTTTCTTT.

The chain has TRBV7-9 and TRBJ2-1; TRBD2 aligns across 14 bases. The V gene's germline CDR1 is SEHNR and CDR2 FQNEAQ (reference sequence). The J segment lost 9 bases and the V segment lost 1 base, leaving 8 bases of the junction unmatched. The CDR3 consists of 17 residues. The chain's CDR3 is CASSLVGTSGSSTEQFF. The CDR3, as DNA: TGTGCCAGCAGCTTAGTTGGGACTAGCGGGAGTTCGACTGAGCAGTTCTTC.

J is TRBJ2-7 and V is TRBV13, with 7 bases fitting TRBD2. V lost 4 bases to trimming and J lost 0 bases; unmatched junction nucleotides: 6. This CDR3 has 15 amino acids. The V gene's germline CDR1 is PRHDT and CDR2 FYEKMQ (reference sequence). CDR3 sequence reads: CASSYSGVHSYEQYF. Written as DNA, the CDR3 is TGTGCCAGCAGCTACAGCGGGGTCCACTCCTACGAGCAGTACTTC.

The chain joins TRBV10-2 to TRBJ2-3; D tentatively fits TRBD1 or TRBD2 (6 bases each). V was pared by 3 bases and J by 4 bases, with 17 bases between. The CDR3 is 16 residues long. Germline CDR1 reads WSHSY; CDR2 reads SAAADI. CDR3 region: CASSDARLEGADTQYF. The CDR3 DNA reads TGCGCCAGCAGTGACGCGCGACTAGAGGGGGCAGATACGCAGTATTTT.